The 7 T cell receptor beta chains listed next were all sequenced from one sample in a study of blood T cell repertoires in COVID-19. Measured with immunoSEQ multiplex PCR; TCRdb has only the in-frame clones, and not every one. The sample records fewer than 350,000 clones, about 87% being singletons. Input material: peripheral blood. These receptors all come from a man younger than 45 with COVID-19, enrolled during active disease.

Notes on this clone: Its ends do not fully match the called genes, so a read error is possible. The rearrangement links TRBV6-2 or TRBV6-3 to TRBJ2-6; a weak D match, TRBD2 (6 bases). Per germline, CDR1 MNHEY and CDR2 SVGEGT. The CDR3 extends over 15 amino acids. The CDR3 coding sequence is TGTGCCAGCACTTACTGGGGGGCTGGGGCCAACGTCCTGACTTTC. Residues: CASTYWGAGANVLTF.

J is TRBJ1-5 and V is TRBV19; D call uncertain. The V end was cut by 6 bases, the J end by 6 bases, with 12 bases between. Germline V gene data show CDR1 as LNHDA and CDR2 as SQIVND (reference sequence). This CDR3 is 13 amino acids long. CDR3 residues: CASSIEISQPQHF. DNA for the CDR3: TGTGCCAGTAGCATCGAGATTAGTCAGCCCCAGCATTTT.

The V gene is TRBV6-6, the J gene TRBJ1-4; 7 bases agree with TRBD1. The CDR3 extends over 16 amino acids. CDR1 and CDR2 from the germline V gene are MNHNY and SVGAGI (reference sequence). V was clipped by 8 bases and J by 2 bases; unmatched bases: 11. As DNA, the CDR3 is TGTGCCAGCTTCCGAGGGGGCCGTTATACTAATGAAAAACTGTTTTTT. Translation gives CASFRGGRYTNEKLFF.

This CDR3 reads CASTQDRAKFYGYTF. The DNA for the CDR3 is TGTGCCAGCACCCAAGACAGGGCAAAGTTCTATGGCTACACCTTC. V usage is TRBV28 and J usage is TRBJ1-2, with 7 bases fitting TRBD1. This CDR3 region has 15 residues. Germline values: CDR1 MDHEN, CDR2 SYDVKM. The V gene end was trimmed by 7 bases and the J gene end by 4 bases; junction bases not matched to a gene: 12.

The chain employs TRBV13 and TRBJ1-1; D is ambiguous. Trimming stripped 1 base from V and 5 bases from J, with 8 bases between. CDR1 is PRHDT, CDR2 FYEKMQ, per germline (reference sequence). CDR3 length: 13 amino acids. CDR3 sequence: CASSLDPGTEAFF. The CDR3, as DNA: TGTGCCAGCAGCTTAGATCCGGGTACTGAAGCTTTCTTT.

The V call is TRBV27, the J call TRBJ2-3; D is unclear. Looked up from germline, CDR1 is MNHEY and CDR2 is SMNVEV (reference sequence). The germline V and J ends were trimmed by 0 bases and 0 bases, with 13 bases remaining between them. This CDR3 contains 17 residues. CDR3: CASSLSQLRSSTDTQYF. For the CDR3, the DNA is TGTGCCAGCAGTTTATCCCAGTTACGGAGTAGCACAGATACGCAGTATTTT.

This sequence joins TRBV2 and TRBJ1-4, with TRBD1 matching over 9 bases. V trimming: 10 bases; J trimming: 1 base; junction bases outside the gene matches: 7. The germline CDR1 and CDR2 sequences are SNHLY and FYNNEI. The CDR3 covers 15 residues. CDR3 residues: CATNRGRGTNEKLFF. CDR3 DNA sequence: TGTGCCACCAACAGGGGGCGCGGAACTAATGAAAAACTGTTTTTT.